This TCR beta chain was identified during a study of T cell responses to AZD1222 COVID-19 vaccine. Study-level results: Clonal diversity was possibly underestimated, and the donors were mostly white British, with more females.

CDR1 and CDR2 from the germline V gene are SGHAT and FQNNGV. With 4 bases clipped from V and 7 bases from J, the junction kept 12 bases outside the gene matches. CDR3 length: 16 residues. Comments on this clone: The antigen is not known.

This table comes from immunoSEQ multiplex PCR, and its TCRdb copy is limited to in-frame clones, with some not included. Among over 110,000 clones, roughly 90% were seen once, and the ten largest hold approximately 1.6%. The specimen was peripheral blood, collected 28 days after the second AZD1222 dose. The TCR sequence derives from an adult who received the AZD1222 COVID-19 vaccine. J is TRBJ1-4 and V is TRBV11-2; 7 bases line up with TRBD1. The CDR3 spells CASSSPTGKDGEKLFF. As DNA, the CDR3 is TGTGCCAGCAGCTCGCCGACAGGGAAAGATGGTGAAAAACTGTTTTTT. The variable domain in full, with the rest retrieved from reference TRBV11-2 and TRBJ1-4, is EAGVAQSPRYKIIEKRQSVAFWCNPISGHATLYWYQQILGQGPKLLIQFQNNGVVDDSQLPKDRFSAERLKGVDSTLKIQPAKLEDSAVYLCASSSPTGKDGEKLFFGSGTQLSVL.